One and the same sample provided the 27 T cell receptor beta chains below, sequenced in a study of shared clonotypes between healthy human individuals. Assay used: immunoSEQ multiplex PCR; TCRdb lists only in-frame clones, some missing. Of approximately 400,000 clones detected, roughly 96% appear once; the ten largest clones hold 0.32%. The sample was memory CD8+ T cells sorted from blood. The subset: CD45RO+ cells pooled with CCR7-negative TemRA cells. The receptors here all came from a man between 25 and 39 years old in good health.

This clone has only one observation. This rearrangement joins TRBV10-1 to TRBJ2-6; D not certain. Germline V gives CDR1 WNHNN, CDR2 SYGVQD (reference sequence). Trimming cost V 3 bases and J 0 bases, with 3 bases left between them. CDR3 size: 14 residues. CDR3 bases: TGCGCCAGCAGTGACAACTCTGGGGCCAACGTCCTGACTTTC. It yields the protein CASSDNSGANVLTF.

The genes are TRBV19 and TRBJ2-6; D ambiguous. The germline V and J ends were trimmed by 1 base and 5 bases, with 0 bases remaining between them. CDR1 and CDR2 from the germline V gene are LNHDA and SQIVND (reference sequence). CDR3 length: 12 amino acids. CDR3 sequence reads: CASSIGANVLTF. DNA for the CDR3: TGTGCCAGTAGTATAGGGGCCAACGTCCTGACTTTC.

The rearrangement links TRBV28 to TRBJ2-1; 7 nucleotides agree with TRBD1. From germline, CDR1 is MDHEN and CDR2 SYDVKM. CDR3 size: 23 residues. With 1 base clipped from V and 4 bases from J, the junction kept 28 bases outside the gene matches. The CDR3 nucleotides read TGTGCCAGCAGTTTATCCCGACCAGCGCCTGACAGGGTGACAGGTAGGGGGTACAATGAGCAGTTCTTC. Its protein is CASSLSRPAPDRVTGRGYNEQFF.

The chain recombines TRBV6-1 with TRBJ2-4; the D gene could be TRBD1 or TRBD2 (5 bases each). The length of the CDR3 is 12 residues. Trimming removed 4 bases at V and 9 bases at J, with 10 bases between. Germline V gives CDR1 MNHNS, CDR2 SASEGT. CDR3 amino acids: CASSVRDGIQYF. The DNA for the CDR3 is TGTGCCAGCAGTGTTAGGGACGGCATTCAGTACTTC.

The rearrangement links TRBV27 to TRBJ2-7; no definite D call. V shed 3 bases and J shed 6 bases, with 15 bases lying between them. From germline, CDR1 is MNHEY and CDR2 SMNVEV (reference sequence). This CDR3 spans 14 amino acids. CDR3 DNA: TGTGCCAGCAGTTTTTCGTGGCCCCCTGGCGAGCAGTACTTC. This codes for CASSFSWPPGEQYF.

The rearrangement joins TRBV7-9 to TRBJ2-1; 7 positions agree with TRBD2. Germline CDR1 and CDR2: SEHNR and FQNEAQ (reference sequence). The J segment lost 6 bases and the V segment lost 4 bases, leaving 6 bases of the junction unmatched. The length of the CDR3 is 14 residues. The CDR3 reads CASSWGLAANEQFF. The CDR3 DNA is TGTGCCAGCAGCTGGGGTCTAGCGGCCAATGAGCAGTTCTTC.

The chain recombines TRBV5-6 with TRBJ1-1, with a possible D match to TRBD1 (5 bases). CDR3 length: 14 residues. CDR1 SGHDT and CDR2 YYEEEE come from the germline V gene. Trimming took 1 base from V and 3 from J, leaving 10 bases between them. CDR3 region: CASSLWGGHTEAFF. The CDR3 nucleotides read TGTGCCAGCAGCTTGTGGGGCGGTCACACTGAAGCTTTCTTT.

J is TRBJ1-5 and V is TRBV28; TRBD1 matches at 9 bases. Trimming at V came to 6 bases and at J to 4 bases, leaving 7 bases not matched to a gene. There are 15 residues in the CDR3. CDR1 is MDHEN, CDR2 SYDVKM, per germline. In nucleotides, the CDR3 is TGTGCCAGCAGCCGGGACAGGGAACTTAATCAGCCCCAGCATTTT. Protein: CASSRDRELNQPQHF.

This CDR3 reads CASSRTSGGYNEQFF. In DNA form, the CDR3 reads TGTGCCAGCAGCCGGACTAGCGGGGGGTACAATGAGCAGTTCTTC. J is TRBJ2-1 and V is TRBV7-6; the match to TRBD2 covers 14 bases. V dropped 5 bases and J dropped 4; count of bases not matched to a gene: 1. The CDR3 has 15 amino acids. Germline V gene lookup returns CDR1 SGHVS and CDR2 FNYEAQ.

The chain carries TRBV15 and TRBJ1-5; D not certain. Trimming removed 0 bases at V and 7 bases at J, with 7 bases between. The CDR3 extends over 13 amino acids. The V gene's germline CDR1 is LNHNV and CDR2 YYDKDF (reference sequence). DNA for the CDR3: TGTGCCACCAGCAGAGAAGGAGGGCAGCCCCAGCATTTT. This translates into CATSREGGQPQHF.

Here the CDR3 reads CASSLQVGSYEQYF. CDR3 coding DNA: TGCGCCAGCAGCCTACAGGTAGGGAGCTACGAGCAGTACTTC. The rearrangement links TRBV4-1 to TRBJ2-7; D is perhaps TRBD1 or TRBD2 (5 bases each). Trimming shortened V by 4 bases and J by 3 bases, and 13 bases separated the two germline ends. The V gene's germline CDR1 is MGHRA and CDR2 YSYEKL. This CDR3 has 14 residues.

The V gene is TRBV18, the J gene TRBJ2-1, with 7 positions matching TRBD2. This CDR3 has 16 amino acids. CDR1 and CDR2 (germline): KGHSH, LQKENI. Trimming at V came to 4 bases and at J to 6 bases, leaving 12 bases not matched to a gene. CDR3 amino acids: CASSRPGGGVVNEQFF. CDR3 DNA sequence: TGTGCCAGCTCACGACCGGGCGGGGGTGTGGTCAATGAGCAGTTCTTC.

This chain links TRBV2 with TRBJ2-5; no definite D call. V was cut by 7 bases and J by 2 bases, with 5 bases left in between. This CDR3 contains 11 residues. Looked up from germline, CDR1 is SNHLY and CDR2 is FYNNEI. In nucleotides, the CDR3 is TGTGCCAGCACTAGGCAAGAGACCCAGTACTTC. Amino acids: CASTRQETQYF.

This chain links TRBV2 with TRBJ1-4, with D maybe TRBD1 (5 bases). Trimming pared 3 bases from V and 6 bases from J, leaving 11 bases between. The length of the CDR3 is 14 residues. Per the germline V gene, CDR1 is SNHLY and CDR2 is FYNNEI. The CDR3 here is CASSDGGPDEKLFF. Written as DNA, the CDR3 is TGTGCCAGCAGTGATGGGGGTCCGGATGAAAAACTGTTTTTT.

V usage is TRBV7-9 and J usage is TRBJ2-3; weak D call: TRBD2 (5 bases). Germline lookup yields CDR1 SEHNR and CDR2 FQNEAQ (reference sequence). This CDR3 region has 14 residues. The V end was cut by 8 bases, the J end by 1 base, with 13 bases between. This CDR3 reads CASGREWGTDTQYF. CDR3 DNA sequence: TGTGCCAGCGGGAGAGAGTGGGGCACAGATACGCAGTATTTT. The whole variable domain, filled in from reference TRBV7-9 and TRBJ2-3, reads DTGVSQNPRHKITKRGQNVTFRCDPISEHNRLYWYRQTLGQGPEFLTYFQNEAQLEKSRLLSDRFSAERPKGSFSTLEIQRTEQGDSAMYLCASGREWGTDTQYFGPGTRLTVL.

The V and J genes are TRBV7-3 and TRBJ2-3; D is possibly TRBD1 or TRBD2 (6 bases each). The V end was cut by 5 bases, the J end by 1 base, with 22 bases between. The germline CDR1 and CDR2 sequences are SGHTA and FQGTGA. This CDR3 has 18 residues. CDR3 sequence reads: CASSHGGPGPRGTDTQYF. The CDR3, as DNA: TGTGCCAGCAGCCATGGGGGGCCGGGACCACGGGGCACAGATACGCAGTATTTT.

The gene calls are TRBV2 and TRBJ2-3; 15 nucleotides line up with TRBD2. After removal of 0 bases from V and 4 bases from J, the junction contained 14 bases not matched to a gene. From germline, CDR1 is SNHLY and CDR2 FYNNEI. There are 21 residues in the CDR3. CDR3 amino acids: CASSEAPGTSGRFDLADTQYF. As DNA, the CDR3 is TGTGCCAGCAGTGAAGCGCCCGGGACTAGCGGGAGGTTTGATTTGGCAGATACGCAGTATTTT.

CDR3 sequence: CASSADRTERELFF. The CDR3 DNA sequence: TGTGCCAGCTCAGCCGACAGGACCGAGCGGGAGCTGTTTTTT. This chain links TRBV18 with TRBJ2-2, with D maybe TRBD1 (6 bases). There are 14 residues in the CDR3. V was cut by 5 bases and J by 9 bases, with 16 bases left in between. Looked up from germline, CDR1 is KGHSH and CDR2 is LQKENI.

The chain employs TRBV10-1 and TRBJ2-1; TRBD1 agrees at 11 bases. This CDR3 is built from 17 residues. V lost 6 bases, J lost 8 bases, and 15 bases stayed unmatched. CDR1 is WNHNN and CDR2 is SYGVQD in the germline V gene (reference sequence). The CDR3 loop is CASSEGLRTGGFYEQFF. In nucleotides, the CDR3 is TGCGCCAGCAGCGAAGGTCTCAGGACAGGGGGCTTCTATGAGCAGTTCTTC.

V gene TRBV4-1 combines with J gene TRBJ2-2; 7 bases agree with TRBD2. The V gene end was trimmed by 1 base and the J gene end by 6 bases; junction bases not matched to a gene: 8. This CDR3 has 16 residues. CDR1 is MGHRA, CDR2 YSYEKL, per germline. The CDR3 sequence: CASSQGGLAAPGELFF. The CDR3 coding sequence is TGCGCCAGCAGCCAAGGTGGTCTAGCGGCCCCCGGGGAGCTGTTTTTT.

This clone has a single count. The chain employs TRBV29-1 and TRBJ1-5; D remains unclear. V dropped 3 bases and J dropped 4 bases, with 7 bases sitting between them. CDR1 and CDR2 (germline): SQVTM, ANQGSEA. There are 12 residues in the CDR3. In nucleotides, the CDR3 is TGCAGCGTTGAGGAGGAGAATCAGCCCCAGCATTTT. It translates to CSVEEENQPQHF.

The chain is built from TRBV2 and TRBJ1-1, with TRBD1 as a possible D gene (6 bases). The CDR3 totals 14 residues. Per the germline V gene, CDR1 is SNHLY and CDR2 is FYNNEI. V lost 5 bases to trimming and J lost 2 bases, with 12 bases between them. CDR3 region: CASSQQGYNTEAFF. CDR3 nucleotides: TGTGCCAGCAGTCAACAGGGATATAACACTGAAGCTTTCTTT.

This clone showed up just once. CDR3 loop: CASSFSGYEQYF. Here the CDR3 DNA reads TGTGCCAGCAGCTTCTCGGGCTACGAGCAGTACTTC. The chain is built from TRBV5-5 and TRBJ2-7; D call uncertain. Germline-derived CDR1 and CDR2 are SGHKS and YYEKEE (reference sequence). V gave up 2 bases and J gave up 3 bases, with 6 bases separating them. CDR3 length equals 12 residues.

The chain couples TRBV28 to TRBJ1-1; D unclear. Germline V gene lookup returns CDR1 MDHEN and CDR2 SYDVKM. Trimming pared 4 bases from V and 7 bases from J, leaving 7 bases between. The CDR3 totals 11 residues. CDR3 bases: TGTGCCAGCAGTTCGAAGAATGAAGCTTTCTTT. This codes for CASSSKNEAFF.

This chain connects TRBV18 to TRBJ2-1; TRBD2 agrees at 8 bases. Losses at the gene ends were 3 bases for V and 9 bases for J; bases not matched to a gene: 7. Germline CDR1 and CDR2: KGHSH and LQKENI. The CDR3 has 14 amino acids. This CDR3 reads CASSPGLGTGEQFF. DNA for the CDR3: TGTGCCAGCTCACCGGGACTAGGAACGGGTGAGCAGTTCTTC.

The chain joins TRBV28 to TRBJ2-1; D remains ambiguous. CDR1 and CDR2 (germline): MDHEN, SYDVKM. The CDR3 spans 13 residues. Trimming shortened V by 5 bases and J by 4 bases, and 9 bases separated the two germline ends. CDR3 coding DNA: TGTGCCAGCAGTGCAGTTTCATACAATGAGCAGTTCTTC. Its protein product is CASSAVSYNEQFF.

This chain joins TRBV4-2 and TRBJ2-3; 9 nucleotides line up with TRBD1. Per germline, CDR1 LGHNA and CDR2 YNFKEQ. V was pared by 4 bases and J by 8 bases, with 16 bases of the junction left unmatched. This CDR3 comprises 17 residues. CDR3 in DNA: TGTGCCAGCAGCCGCATAGGGGGACAGGGAGGCCCAGGTACGCAGTATTTT. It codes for CASSRIGGQGGPGTQYF.